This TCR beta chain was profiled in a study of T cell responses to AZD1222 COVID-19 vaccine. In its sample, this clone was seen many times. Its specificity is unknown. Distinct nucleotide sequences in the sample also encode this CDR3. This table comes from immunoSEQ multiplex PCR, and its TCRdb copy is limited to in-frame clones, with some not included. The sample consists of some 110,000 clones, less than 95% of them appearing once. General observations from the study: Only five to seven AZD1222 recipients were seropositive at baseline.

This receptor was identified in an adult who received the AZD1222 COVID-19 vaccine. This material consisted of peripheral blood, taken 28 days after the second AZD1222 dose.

This CDR3 is CASSIVHGELFF. CDR3 in DNA: TGTGCCAGTAGTATAGTTCACGGGGAGCTGTTTTTT. The V gene is TRBV19, the J gene TRBJ2-2; D not certain. This CDR3 is 12 amino acids long. Looked up from germline, CDR1 is LNHDA and CDR2 is SQIVND (reference sequence). V lost 1 base, J lost 7 bases, and 4 bases lay in between.